This TCR beta chain appears in the sequencing data of a study of T cell repertoires in cytomegalovirus infection. The wider study: CMV epitopes in the study were HLA-C-restricted (recently identified) and HLA-B-restricted (well studied). From public TCR beta signatures came an indication of both CMV infection and matching HLA type. Findings and limits, study-wide: The ex vivo response showed dominance by HLA-C-restricted CMV-specific TCR beta clonotypes. Based on cumulative public TCR beta family frequency, carriers of CMV plus the relevant HLA were identified.

This clonotype was counted between two and nine times. The antigen remains unidentified. TCRdb re-derived calls from the reads in MiXCR, one entry per CDR3 protein. The sample yields approximately 730,000 distinct CDR3 sequences, around 29% seen once. Trimming removed 6 bases from V and 4 bases from J, with 15 bases in between. In germline, CDR1 is DFQATT, CDR2 SNEGSKA (reference sequence). The CDR3 is made up of 13 amino acids. Source: cultured CD8+ T cells from PBMCs, taken from culture after CMV antigen stimulation. This clonotype was sampled from a human donor in good health (CMV status not recorded). Some clones in this sample may be carry-over from other donors' samples. V is TRBV20-1 and J is TRBJ1-2, with D possibly matching TRBD1 (6 bases). The CDR3 DNA sequence: TGCAGTGCCAAAACAGGGCTCGGCTATGGCTACACCTTC. Its protein product is CSAKTGLGYGYTF.